The rows below give T cell receptor beta chains drawn from one sample of a study of metastatic and nonmetastatic thyroid tumors. Via MiXCR, TCRdb re-called the PCR reads. The repertoire holds tens of thousands of clones, with 16% as singletons. What was sequenced was blood. The receptors come from a male donor with papillary thyroid cancer or a benign thyroid nodule (not recorded which). Some clones in this sample may be carry-over from other donors' samples. The CDR3 runs from the conserved cysteine through the conserved F or W. The order of the fields is clone size, V gene, D gene, J gene, CDR3 length, CDR3 protein, CDR3 DNA. D genes are given only for firm matches. Where a row states a size, it is once, few, many or the class of an expanded clone; other rows omit it.

.,TRBV20-1,.,TRBJ2-1,20,CSARTAGNEKLFFVSGEQFF,.
medium-sized,TRBV6-1,.,TRBJ1-3,13,CACEFSSGNTIYF,TGTGCCTGCGAATTCAGCTCTGGAAACACCATATATTTT
many,TRBV3-1,.,TRBJ2-7,14,CASSQRGENYEQYF,TGTGCCAGCAGCCAACGAGGAGAGAACTACGAGCAGTACTTC
many,TRBV9,.,TRBJ1-3,20,CASSVAPSGRAGSSGNTIYF,TGTGCCAGCAGCGTAGCACCCAGCGGGAGGGCCGGGAGCTCTGGAAACACCATATATTTT
many,TRBV11-1,.,TRBJ1-1,17,CASSRPRGVDTNTEAFF,TGTGCCAGCAGCCGTCCCCGTGGCGTAGATACGAACACTGAAGCTTTCTTT
many,TRBV19,.,TRBJ2-7,12,CASSGVSGEQYF,TGTGCCAGTAGTGGAGTTTCAGGCGAGCAGTACTTC
.,TRBV12-3/TRBV12-4,TRBD2,TRBJ2-2,18,CASSLGLAGGRNTGELFF,TGTGCCAGCAGTCTGGGACTAGCGGGAGGGCGGAACACCGGGGAGCTGTTTTTT
many,TRBV19,.,TRBJ2-2,14,CASSVGRDTGELFF,TGTGCCAGTAGTGTGGGACGGGACACCGGGGAGCTGTTTTTT
.,TRBV6-1,.,TRBJ1-3,14,CAISVALSGNTIYF,TGTGCCATCTCTGTGGCCCTCTCTGGAAACACCATATATTTT
many,TRBV5-6,.,TRBJ1-6,14,CASTAGRANSPLHF,TGTGCCAGCACCGCGGGCAGGGCTAACTCACCCCTCCACTTT
.,TRBV19,TRBD1,TRBJ2-7,15,CASSQGQGRMSEQYF,TGTGCCAGTAGCCAGGGACAGGGAAGAATGAGCGAGCAGTACTTC
many,TRBV10-3,.,TRBJ2-6,19,CAISELWSNPHSGANVLTF,TGTGCCATCAGTGAACTGTGGTCCAACCCCCACTCTGGGGCCAACGTCCTGACTTTC
many,TRBV2,.,TRBJ1-5,14,CASSRDPRDQPQHF,TGTGCCAGCAGCCGGGACCCGAGGGATCAGCCCCAGCATTTT
many,TRBV20-1,TRBD2,TRBJ2-5,18,CSTTTGLAGGGLGETQYF,TGCAGCACTACAACCGGACTAGCGGGAGGTGGGCTCGGAGAGACCCAGTACTTC
many,TRBV5-1,TRBD1,TRBJ1-2,12,CASSETGYGYTF,TGCGCCAGCAGCGAGACAGGGTACGGCTACACCTTC
medium-sized,TRBV7-9,.,TRBJ1-4,14,CASSFLEEEEKLFF,TGTGCCAGCAGCTTTCTGGAGGAGGAAGAAAAACTGTTTTTT
.,TRBV20-1,.,TRBJ2-1,13,CSARDGTMNEQFF,TGCAGTGCTAGAGATGGGACAATGAATGAGCAGTTCTTC
.,TRBV6-1,TRBD2,TRBJ2-7,16,CASRSTSGDSSHEQYF,TGTGCCAGCAGATCCACTAGCGGAGACTCTTCCCACGAGCAGTACTTC
many,TRBV19,.,TRBJ1-5,15,CASTPSGLSNQPQHF,TGTGCCAGTACCCCAAGCGGGCTTAGCAATCAGCCCCAGCATTTT
many,TRBV5-4,.,TRBJ1-2,14,CASSPRGGDYGYTF,TGTGCCAGCAGCCCCCGGGGAGGGGACTATGGCTACACCTTC
.,TRBV6-1,.,TRBJ2-1,16,CASILDPRSSYNEQFF,TGTGCCAGCATTCTTGATCCCCGTAGCTCCTACAATGAGCAGTTCTTC
.,TRBV30,.,TRBJ1-3,14,CAWGGRGPGNTIYF,TGTGCCTGGGGGGGGAGGGGCCCAGGAAACACCATATATTTT
many,TRBV29-1,TRBD1,TRBJ2-7,14,CSVEEGGRVVEQYF,TGCAGCGTTGAAGAAGGGGGCAGGGTAGTCGAGCAGTACTTC
many,TRBV28,TRBD2,TRBJ2-1,15,CASSLTSGAGNEQFF,TGTGCCAGCAGTTTGACTAGCGGGGCTGGGAATGAGCAGTTCTTC
.,TRBV11-2,.,TRBJ1-5,14,CASSLFSGNQPQHF,TGTGCCAGCAGCTTATTTAGTGGCAATCAGCCCCAGCATTTT
many,TRBV5-6,.,TRBJ2-1,15,CASNPVGGTYNEQFF,TGTGCCAGCAACCCCGTTGGGGGAACCTACAATGAGCAGTTCTTC
many,TRBV18,.,TRBJ2-7,15,CASSHRDGNSYEQYF,TGTGCCAGCTCACATCGGGACGGCAACTCCTACGAGCAGTACTTC
many,TRBV7-8,.,TRBJ2-7,13,CASSAGLSYEQYF,TGTGCCAGCTCAGCTGGTCTCTCCTACGAGCAGTACTTC
many,TRBV6-1,.,TRBJ1-4,14,CASRAGGANEKLFF,TGTGCCAGCAGGGCCGGAGGGGCTAATGAAAAACTGTTTTTT
many,TRBV29-1,.,TRBJ1-4,11,CSVAWGEKLFF,TGCAGCGTTGCCTGGGGGGAAAAACTGTTTTTT
many,TRBV2,.,TRBJ2-7,14,CASSEQAGDYEQYF,TGTGCCAGCAGCGAGCAAGCAGGTGACTACGAGCAGTACTTC
many,TRBV28,.,TRBJ1-2,13,CASSLGQNYGYTF,TGTGCCAGCAGCCTCGGACAGAACTATGGCTACACCTTC
few,TRBV7-9,.,TRBJ2-7,12,CASGRTVYEQYF,TGTGCCAGCGGCAGGACCGTCTACGAGCAGTACTTC
medium-sized,TRBV6-5,.,TRBJ2-7,13,CASSYQGSYEQYF,TGTGCCAGCAGTTACCAGGGTTCTTACGAGCAGTACTTC
many,TRBV5-5,.,TRBJ1-5,14,CASSLTDAHQPQHF,TGTGCCAGCAGCTTGACAGACGCACACCAGCCCCAGCATTTT
many,TRBV7-9,TRBD1,TRBJ1-4,15,CASSLRGPSNEKLFF,TGTGCCAGCAGCTTGAGGGGGCCGTCTAATGAAAAACTGTTTTTT
.,TRBV5-4,TRBD2,TRBJ2-3,15,CASSFGGGGTDTQYF,TGTGCCAGCAGCTTCGGGGGGGGCGGCACAGATACGCAGTATTTT
many,TRBV2,TRBD2,TRBJ2-7,16,CASSEIQREVTYEQYF,TGTGCCAGCAGTGAAATCCAGCGGGAGGTCACATACGAGCAGTACTTC